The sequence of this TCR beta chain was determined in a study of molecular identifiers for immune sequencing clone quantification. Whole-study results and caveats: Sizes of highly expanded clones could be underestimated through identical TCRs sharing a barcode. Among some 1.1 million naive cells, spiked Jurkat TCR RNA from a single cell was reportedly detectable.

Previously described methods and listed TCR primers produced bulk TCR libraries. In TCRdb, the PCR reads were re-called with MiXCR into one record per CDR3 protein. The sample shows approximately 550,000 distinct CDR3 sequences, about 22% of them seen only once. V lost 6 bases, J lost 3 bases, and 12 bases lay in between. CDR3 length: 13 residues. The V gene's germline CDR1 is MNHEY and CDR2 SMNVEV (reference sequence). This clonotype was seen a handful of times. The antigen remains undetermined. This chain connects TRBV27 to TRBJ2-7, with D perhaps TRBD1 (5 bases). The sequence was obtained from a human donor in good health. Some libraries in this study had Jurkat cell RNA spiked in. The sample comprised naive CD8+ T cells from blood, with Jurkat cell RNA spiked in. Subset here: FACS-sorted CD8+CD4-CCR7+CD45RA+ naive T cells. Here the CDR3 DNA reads TGTGCCAGCAGCCCGACAGCTATCTACGAGCAGTACTTC. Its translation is CASSPTAIYEQYF.